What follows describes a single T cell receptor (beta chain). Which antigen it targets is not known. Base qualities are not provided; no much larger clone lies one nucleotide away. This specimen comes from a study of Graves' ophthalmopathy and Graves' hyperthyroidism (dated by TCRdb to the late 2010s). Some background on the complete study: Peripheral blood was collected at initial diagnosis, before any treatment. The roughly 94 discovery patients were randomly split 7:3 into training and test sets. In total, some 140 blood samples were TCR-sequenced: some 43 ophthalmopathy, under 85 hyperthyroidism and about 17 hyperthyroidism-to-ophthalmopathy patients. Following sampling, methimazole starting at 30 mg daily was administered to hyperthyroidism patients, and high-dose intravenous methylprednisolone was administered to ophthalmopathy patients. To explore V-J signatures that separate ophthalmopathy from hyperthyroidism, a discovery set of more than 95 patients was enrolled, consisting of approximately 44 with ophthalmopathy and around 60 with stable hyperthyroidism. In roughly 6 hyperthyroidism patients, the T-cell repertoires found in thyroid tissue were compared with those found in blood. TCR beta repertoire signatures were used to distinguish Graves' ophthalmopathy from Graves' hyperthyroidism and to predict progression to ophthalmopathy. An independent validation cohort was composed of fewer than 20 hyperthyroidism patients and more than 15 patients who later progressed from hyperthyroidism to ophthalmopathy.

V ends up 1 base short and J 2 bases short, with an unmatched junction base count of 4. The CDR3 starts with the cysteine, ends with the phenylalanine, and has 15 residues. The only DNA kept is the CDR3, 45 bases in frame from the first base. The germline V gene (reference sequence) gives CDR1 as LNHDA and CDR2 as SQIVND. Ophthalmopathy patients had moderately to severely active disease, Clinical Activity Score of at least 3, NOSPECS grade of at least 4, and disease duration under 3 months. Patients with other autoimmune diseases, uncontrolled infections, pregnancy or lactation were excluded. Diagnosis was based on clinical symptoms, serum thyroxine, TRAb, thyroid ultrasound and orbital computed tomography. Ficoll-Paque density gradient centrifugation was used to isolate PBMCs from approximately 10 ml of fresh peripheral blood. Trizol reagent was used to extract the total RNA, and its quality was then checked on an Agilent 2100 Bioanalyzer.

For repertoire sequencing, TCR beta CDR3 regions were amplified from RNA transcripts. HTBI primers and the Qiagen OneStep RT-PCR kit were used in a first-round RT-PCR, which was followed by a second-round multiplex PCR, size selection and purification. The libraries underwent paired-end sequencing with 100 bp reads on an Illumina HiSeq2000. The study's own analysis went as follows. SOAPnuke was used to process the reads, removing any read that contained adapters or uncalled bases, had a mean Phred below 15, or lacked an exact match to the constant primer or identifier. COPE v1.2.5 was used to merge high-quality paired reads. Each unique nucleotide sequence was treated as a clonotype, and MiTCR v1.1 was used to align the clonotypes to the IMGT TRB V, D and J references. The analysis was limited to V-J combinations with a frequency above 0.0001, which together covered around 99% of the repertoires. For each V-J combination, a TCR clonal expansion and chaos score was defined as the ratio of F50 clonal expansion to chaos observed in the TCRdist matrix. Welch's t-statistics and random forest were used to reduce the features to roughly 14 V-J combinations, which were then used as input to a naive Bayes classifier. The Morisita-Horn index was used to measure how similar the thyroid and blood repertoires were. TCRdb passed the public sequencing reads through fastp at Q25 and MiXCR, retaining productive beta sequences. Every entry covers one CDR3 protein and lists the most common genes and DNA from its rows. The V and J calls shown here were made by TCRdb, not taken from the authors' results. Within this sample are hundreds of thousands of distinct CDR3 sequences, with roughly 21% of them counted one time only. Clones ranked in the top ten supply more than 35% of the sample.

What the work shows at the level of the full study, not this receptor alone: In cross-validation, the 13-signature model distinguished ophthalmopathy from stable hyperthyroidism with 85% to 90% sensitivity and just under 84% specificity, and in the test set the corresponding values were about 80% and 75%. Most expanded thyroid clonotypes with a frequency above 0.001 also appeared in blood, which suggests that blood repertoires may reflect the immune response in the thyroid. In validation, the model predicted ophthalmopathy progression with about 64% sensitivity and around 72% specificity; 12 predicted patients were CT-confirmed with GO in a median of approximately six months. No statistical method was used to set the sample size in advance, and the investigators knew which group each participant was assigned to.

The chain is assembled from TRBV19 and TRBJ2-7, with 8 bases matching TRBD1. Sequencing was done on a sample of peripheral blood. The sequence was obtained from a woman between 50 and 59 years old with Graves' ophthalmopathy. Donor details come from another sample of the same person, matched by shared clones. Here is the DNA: TGTGCCAGTAGTATAGGGACAGGGAGTCCCTACGAGCAGTACTTC. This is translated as CASSIGTGSPYEQYF.